The present T cell receptor beta chain was sequenced within a study of OX40 agonist ivuxolimab in advanced cancers. Overall study: Of mixed ages from about 20 to 80 and averaging around 60 years, the group was around 78% male.

The repertoire was sequenced with immunoSEQ multiplex PCR; TCRdb's copy has only in-frame clones and lacks some. The data contain approximately 77,000 clones, 92% of them singletons. This CDR3 has 15 residues. Germline CDR1 and CDR2: SNHLY and FYNNEI. The ends were cut back, 4 bases at V and 4 bases at J, with 16 bases in the middle. The J gene is TRBJ1-2, the V gene TRBV2; unclear D gene. This receptor was obtained from an adult with an advanced solid tumor such as melanoma, head and neck, liver or kidney cancer. The sequences come from CD4+ or CD8+ T cells sorted from blood, collected in a trial of the OX40 agonist ivuxolimab. The CDR3 reads CASSVRTNSPYGYTF. DNA of the CDR3: TGTGCCAGCAGTGTCCGTACCAACAGTCCCTATGGCTACACCTTC.